This TCR beta chain was profiled in a study of shared clonotypes between healthy human individuals. Study-level information: Plates per donor: three CD4 naive, three CD4 memory, two CD8 naive, one CD8 memory.

Naive CD8 cells comprised CD45RO-negative, CCR7-positively selected cells, excluding terminally differentiated effector memory CD45RA+ cells. General study points: Sequencing of the sorted subsets was shown by rarefaction to be incomplete despite large depth. Larger estimated richness was generally seen in naive subsets than in memory subsets. The researchers took only blood, and tissue repertoires probably look different.

A remark on this clone: The target antigen is unknown.

From germline, CDR1 is SQVTM and CDR2 ANQGSEA. Trimming took 3 bases from V and 2 from J, leaving 10 bases between them. The CDR3 runs to 14 residues. Method: immunoSEQ multiplex PCR; TCRdb's copy keeps in-frame clones and lacks some. The repertoire includes over 2,000,000 clones, over 85% of them detected once, and more than 1.5% sits in the top ten. The rearrangement uses TRBV29-1 and TRBJ2-2; TRBD1 might be the D (7 bases). This receptor was obtained from a man younger than 35 in good health. Some clones in this sample may be carry-over from other donors' samples. The sample was naive CD8+ T cells from PBMCs. CDR3 sequence reads: CSVDRGVNTGELFF. CDR3 bases: TGCAGCGTTGACAGGGGGGTAAACACCGGGGAGCTGTTTTTT.